Here is one T cell receptor (beta chain) with its context. Its antigen is unknown. Base quality data are lacking; no much larger clone is found one base away. The sample comes from a study of blood T cell repertoires in COVID-19 (dated by TCRdb to the early 2020s). Some background on the complete study: Collaborator samples came from the United States, Italy and Spain and covered acute and convalescent phases of COVID-19. Where HLA class I and class II types were available, the types were taken from metadata supplied by the sample provider, not from assay-based typing. Subjects who had been exposed to COVID-19, were actively infected with it, or had recovered from it provided the deeply sampled blood TCRbeta repertoires that made up the dataset. Samples came from the ongoing ImmuneRACE study (first 160 participants) plus 1,254 subjects from 6 global collaborators. Nearly every sample came with metadata listing a de-identified subject ID, COVID-19 status, age in years and sex. A freely available public database, intended as a resource for researchers studying the immune response to SARS-CoV-2, is where the repertoires were released. The material from the prospective study consisted of cDNA or gDNA derived from T cells, B-cell-depleted T cells, or PBMCs. Results the study describes overall, beyond this receptor: The quantity of clinical and demographic metadata differed by source and by participant and was supplied without curation.

Participants in the prospective study were aged 18 to 89 years, lived in 20 to 25 United States geographic areas, and enrolled through a virtual design. To assign participants to cohorts, the prospective study relied on clinical history that participants themselves reported in a screening survey and a study questionnaire. Exposed participants had been in contact with someone with a PCR-confirmed or clinician-diagnosed COVID-19 case within 2 weeks of study entry. Mobile phlebotomists in the prospective study collected whole blood, serum and a nasopharyngeal or oropharyngeal swab from every participant. Participants in the prospective study had the option to provide additional blood draws and questionnaires over a roughly two-month period. Blood samples from the prospective study were shipped frozen or at room temperature prior to DNA extraction. The CDR3 covers 19 residues, taking in both the cysteine and the phenylalanine. The kept DNA is CDR3 alone, 57 bases in frame from the first base. V lost 1 base and J lost 1 base; the stretch between them is 19 bases long. In the germline V gene, CDR1 corresponds to SGHVS and CDR2 to FQNEAQ.

TCRbeta CDR3 regions were amplified from genomic DNA by means of the immunoSEQ Assay, a bias-controlled multiplex PCR. The study's processing was this. The number of nucleated cells in each sample was estimated by amplification of reference gene primers within the assay. Sequence reads were collapsed and filtered to measure the absolute abundance of every unique TCRbeta CDR3 rearrangement. For each sample, productive Simpson clonality was calculated by taking the square root of Simpson's diversity index across productive rearrangements. TCRdb retrieved this table from immuneACCESS and kept in-frame rearrangements only. Not all clones are present; in checked studies, unresolved V genes account for under half, and no reason is known for the remainder. D and trimming were read from the DNA, whereas the V and J calls and clone size are those reported in that table. The sample data list about 270,000 clones, and less than 95% of these were observed just once. 2.8% of the sample is held by the ten biggest clonotypes.

The origin of this receptor is a man aged 35 to 55 who had been exposed to COVID-19. Sample: PBMCs or T cells enriched from blood (not recorded which). The rearranged chain carries TRBV7-8 and TRBJ2-2; a tentative D match to TRBD2 spans 5 bases. CDR3 loop: CASSLDSRAAVLNTGELFF. The sequenced DNA: TGTGCCAGCAGCTTAGACTCGAGGGCAGCAGTTTTGAACACCGGGGAGCTGTTTTTT. The variable domain in full, with residues beyond the CDR3 obtained from the reference TRBV7-8 and TRBJ2-2 genes, is GAGVSQSPRYKVAKRGQDVALRCDPISGHVSLFWYQQALGQGPEFLTYFQNEAQLDKSGLPSDRFFAERPEGSVSTLKIQRTQQEDSAVYLCASSLDSRAAVLNTGELFFGEGSRLTVL.